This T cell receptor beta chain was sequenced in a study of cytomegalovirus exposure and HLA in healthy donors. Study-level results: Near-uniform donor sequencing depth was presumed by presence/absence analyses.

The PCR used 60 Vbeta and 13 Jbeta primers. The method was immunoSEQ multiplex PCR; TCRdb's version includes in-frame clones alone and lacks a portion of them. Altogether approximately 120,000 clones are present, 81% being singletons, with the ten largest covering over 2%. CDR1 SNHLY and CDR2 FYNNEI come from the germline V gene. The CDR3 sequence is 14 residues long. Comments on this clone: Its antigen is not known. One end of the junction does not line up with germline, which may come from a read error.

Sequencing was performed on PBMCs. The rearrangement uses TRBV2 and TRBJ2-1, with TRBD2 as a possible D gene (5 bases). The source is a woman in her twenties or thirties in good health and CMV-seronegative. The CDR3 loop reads CASSVRDSENEQLF. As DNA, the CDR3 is TGTGCCAGCAGTGTTAGGGATAGCGAGAATGAGCAGCTCTTC.